This TCR beta chain was observed in a study of T cell responses to AZD1222 COVID-19 vaccine. The study, taken as a whole, reports: Spike-wide vaccine-associated CD4 TCRs dominated at 160-218 and 743-854. The peak T cell response came first, and repertoires were sampled only after it. Targets within unmutated variant regions were reportedly found for nearly half of spike-specific TCRs.

CDR1 and CDR2 from the germline V gene are SGHRS and YFSETQ. The trim removed 2 bases at V and 6 bases at J, leaving 19 bases unmatched. The length of the CDR3 is 19 residues. This clone was observed a single time. Its specificity is not known. Assay used: immunoSEQ multiplex PCR; TCRdb lists only in-frame clones, some missing. The sample has approximately 130,000 clones; approximately 82% are singletons. Here the sequenced sample was peripheral blood, taken 28 days after the second AZD1222 dose. The chain employs TRBV5-1 and TRBJ2-2; 7 bases align to TRBD1. The TCR was taken from an adult who received the AZD1222 COVID-19 vaccine. The CDR3 spells CASSLVLTGMPPHAGELFF. The CDR3 DNA follows: TGCGCCAGCAGCTTAGTACTGACAGGGATGCCACCCCACGCCGGGGAGCTGTTTTTT.